Listed below are T cell receptor beta chains from one sample, sequenced in a study of blood T cell repertoires in COVID-19. TCRdb's copy holds only in-frame clones and misses some; the assay was immunoSEQ multiplex PCR. The sample has roughly 120,000 clones; around 84% are singletons. The sample consisted of peripheral blood. The origin of the receptors is a woman older than 75 with active or convalescent COVID-19. The CDR3 runs from the conserved cysteine through the conserved F or W. D genes are given only for firm matches. Clone size appears in some rows only: once, few, many, or a class for an expanded clone.

clone_size	v_call	j_call	d_call	cdr3_nt	cdr3_aa
-	TRBV4-2	TRBJ2-7	-	TGTGCCAGCAGCCAAGAGGGGAGGTCAACTGACTACGAGCAGTACTTC	CASSQEGRSTDYEQYF
once	TRBV18	TRBJ2-2	TRBD2	TGTGCCAGCTCACCACCGACTAGCGGGAGGAAGGAGCTGTTTTTT	CASSPPTSGRKELFF
many	TRBV7-9	TRBJ2-1	-	TGTGCCAGCAGCTTTGACAGTAATGAGCAGTTCTTC	CASSFDSNEQFF
-	TRBV4-1	TRBJ2-7	TRBD2	TGCGCCAGCAGCCTCCTAGCGGGCTCCTACGAGCAGTACTTC	CASSLLAGSYEQYF
few	TRBV29-1	TRBJ1-5	TRBD1	TGCAGCGTTGCTTTCTCTACAGGGGGGAATCAGCCCCAGCATTTT	CSVAFSTGGNQPQHF
-	TRBV19	TRBJ2-1	-	TGTGCCAGTAGTATAGACGGGAGCGACTACAATGAGCAGTTCTTC	CASSIDGSDYNEQFF
-	TRBV5-8	TRBJ1-3	TRBD1	TGTGCCAGCAGCGGGGTTCCCCCCGGGACAGTTAACACCATATATTTT	CASSGVPPGTVNTIYF
-	TRBV3-1/TRBV3-2	TRBJ1-2	-	TGTGCCAGCAGCCGGACATCGGATCATGGCTACACCTTC	CASSRTSDHGYTF
once	TRBV19	TRBJ1-6	-	TGTGCCAGTAGTTCCCGACAGGAAAGTTCACCCCTCCACTTT	CASSSRQESSPLHF
-	TRBV28	TRBJ1-3	-	TGTGCCAGCAGTTTAAGCCACAGTGGGAACACCATATATTTT	CASSLSHSGNTIYF
-	TRBV7-7	TRBJ2-5	TRBD2	TGTGCTAGCAGCTTAGTTAGCGGGGAAGAGACCCAGTACTTC	CASSLVSGEETQYF
-	TRBV28	TRBJ2-7	TRBD2	TGTGCCAGCAGTCCGATAGGTAGCGGGAGGGTGTACGAGCAGTACTTC	CASSPIGSGRVYEQYF
-	TRBV10-3	TRBJ1-2	-	TGTGCCATCAGTGAGCCGGAGATTCCGAACTATGGCTACACCTTC	CAISEPEIPNYGYTF
-	TRBV19	TRBJ2-5	-	TGTGCCAGTAGTACGAATACCGGGATTCGCGAGACCCAGTACTTC	CASSTNTGIRETQYF
-	TRBV5-1	TRBJ2-7	-	TGCGCCAGCAGCTTGTCGGGCAGGGTGGTCAACGAGCAGTACTTC	CASSLSGRVVNEQYF
-	TRBV7-9	TRBJ1-2	-	TGTGCCAGCATCATGGGGGCAGGAGGCTACACCTTC	CASIMGAGGYTF
-	TRBV6-5	TRBJ1-2	-	TGTGCCAGCAGTTACAGGGGTATCAACTATGGCTACACCTTC	CASSYRGINYGYTF
-	TRBV9	TRBJ2-2	-	TGTGCCAGCAGCACAAGCACCGGGGAGCTGTTTTTT	CASSTSTGELFF
-	TRBV5-4	TRBJ2-3	-	TGTGCCAGCAGCTTGGGGCAGAGCACAGATACGCAGTATTTT	CASSLGQSTDTQYF
-	TRBV15	TRBJ2-3	TRBD2	TGTGCCACCAGCAGCCCACTAGCGGGAGCAACAGATACGCAGTATTTT	CATSSPLAGATDTQYF
-	TRBV7-2	TRBJ1-1	-	TGTGCCAGCAGCTTTTCCGGGACACGGAGTAAAGCTTTCTTT	CASSFSGTRSKAFF
-	TRBV9	TRBJ2-3	TRBD2	TGTGCCAGCACCCCGGGACTAGCGTCAGATACGCAGTATTTT	CASTPGLASDTQYF
-	TRBV5-8	TRBJ1-6	TRBD1	TGTGCCAGCAGCTTGTGGGGACAGAGCTATAATTCACCCCTCCACTTT	CASSLWGQSYNSPLHF
-	TRBV3-1/TRBV3-2	TRBJ2-3	-	TGTGCCAGCAGCCAAGATTCAGCGGTGCGGGATACGCAGTATTTT	CASSQDSAVRDTQYF
-	TRBV5-4	TRBJ1-1	-	TGTGCCAGCAGCTTGGGAGCCTTTCCGAACACTGAAGCTTTCTTT	CASSLGAFPNTEAFF
-	TRBV21-1	TRBJ2-3	-	TGTGCCAGCAGCAAAGGGGGACAGCGATCTACAGATACGCAGTATTTT	CASSKGGQRSTDTQYF
-	TRBV5-1	TRBJ2-7	-	TGCGCCAGCAGCTTGGCGTCCCTAGGCTACGAGCAGTACTTC	CASSLASLGYEQYF
-	TRBV19	TRBJ1-4	-	TGTGCCAGTAGTATTTCCCGACAGCTTAATGAAAAACTGTTTTTT	CASSISRQLNEKLFF
few	TRBV28	TRBJ2-5	-	TGTGCCAGCAATCCCTTAGGGGGGAGGGACCAAGAGACCCAGTACTTC	CASNPLGGRDQETQYF
-	TRBV9	TRBJ2-1	TRBD2	TGTGCCAGCAGCGTAGGGGTCAGGTTTAGCGGGAGGTTTTACAATGAGCAGTTCTTC	CASSVGVRFSGRFYNEQFF
-	TRBV10-3	TRBJ2-3	-	TGTGCCATCAGCTCCCTGGATACGCAGTATTTT	CAISSLDTQYF
-	TRBV30	TRBJ1-2	-	TGTGCCTGGAGTGTCTCCCAGGGGCGCGGCTACACCTTC	CAWSVSQGRGYTF
-	TRBV5-1	TRBJ2-7	TRBD1	TGCGCCAGCAGCTTGATGGGACAGAACTTTTACGAGCAGTACTTC	CASSLMGQNFYEQYF
once	TRBV5-1	TRBJ2-7	TRBD2	TGCGCCAGCAGTCTAGCGGACTACGAGCAGTACTTC	CASSLADYEQYF
-	TRBV12-3/TRBV12-4	TRBJ2-7	-	TGTGCCAGCAGTTTATACAGCTCCTACGAGCAGTACTTC	CASSLYSSYEQYF
-	TRBV5-4	TRBJ1-1	-	TGTGCCAGCAGCAGGGTGGAGGCCGGCCCTGAAGCTTTCTTT	CASSRVEAGPEAFF
-	TRBV20-1	TRBJ2-3	TRBD1	TGCAGTGCTAGTCGGGACAGAGGCACAGATACGCAGTATTTT	CSASRDRGTDTQYF
-	TRBV9	TRBJ2-1	TRBD1	TGTGCCAGCAGCGTAGGACAGGGGGCACACAATGAGCAGTTCTTC	CASSVGQGAHNEQFF
-	TRBV9	TRBJ1-2	TRBD1	TGTGCCAGCAGCGTAGCTACAGGGGCTAACTATGGCTACACCTTC	CASSVATGANYGYTF
-	TRBV19	TRBJ1-2	-	TGTGCCAGTAGTAGCGGGACCGCTAACTATGGCTACACCTTC	CASSSGTANYGYTF
-	TRBV30	TRBJ2-1	TRBD2	TGTGCCTCGGCGACTAGCGGGCCTAATGAGCAGTTCTTC	CASATSGPNEQFF
few	TRBV21-1	TRBJ2-1	-	TGTGCCAGCAGCAACCGGGACAGGGGACTCTCCTACAATGAGCAGTTCTTC	CASSNRDRGLSYNEQFF
-	TRBV10-3	TRBJ2-2	-	TGTGCCATCAGTGCGTCCCCCGGGGTTGGAAGGACCGGGGAGCTGTTTTTT	CAISASPGVGRTGELFF
-	TRBV7-8	TRBJ2-7	-	TGTGCCAGCAGCCAAATAGTCTACGAGCAGTACTTC	CASSQIVYEQYF
-	TRBV28	TRBJ2-7	TRBD2	TGTGCCAGCAGTTTCAGCGGGAGCCGTTACGAGCAGTACTTC	CASSFSGSRYEQYF
few	TRBV4-1	TRBJ2-2	TRBD1	TGCGCCAGCAGCCGAGGGACAGGGGGCTCAGGATACACCGGGGAGCTGTTTTTT	CASSRGTGGSGYTGELFF
-	TRBV6-4	TRBJ2-7	-	TGTGCCAGCAGTGACTCTGTAACCGCGGCCCAGGGGATCCACGAGCAGTACTTC	CASSDSVTAAQGIHEQYF
-	TRBV3-1/TRBV3-2	TRBJ2-6	-	TGTGCCAGCAGCCAAGACTGGCTTTCTGGGGCCAACGTCCTGACTTTC	CASSQDWLSGANVLTF
-	TRBV9	TRBJ2-3	TRBD1	TGTGCCAGCAGCGCGGACAGGGATGATACGCAGTATTTT	CASSADRDDTQYF
-	TRBV3-1/TRBV3-2	TRBJ1-1	-	TGTGCCAGCAGCCAAGTCGAAGGGAGCTCTGAAGCTTTCTTT	CASSQVEGSSEAFF
-	TRBV6-4	TRBJ1-4	TRBD1	TGTGCCAGCAGTGCGATACCGGGACAGCGCAGTGAAAAACTGTTTTTT	CASSAIPGQRSEKLFF
-	TRBV10-3	TRBJ2-3	-	TGTGCCATCGGAGGGGGCGAACGGACAGATACGCAGTATTTT	CAIGGGERTDTQYF
many	TRBV9	TRBJ2-5	-	TGTGCCAGCAGTGGGGGGACGGGTACTAGCTGGGGAGAGACCCAGTACTTC	CASSGGTGTSWGETQYF
-	TRBV28	TRBJ2-1	TRBD2	TGTGCCAGCAGTTTCCCACTAGCGGGAGGGAGCTCCTACAATGAGCAGTTCTTC	CASSFPLAGGSSYNEQFF
-	TRBV11-3	TRBJ2-1	-	TGTGCCAGCAGCTTTGGCAGGGTGTACTACAATGAGCAGTTCTTC	CASSFGRVYYNEQFF
-	TRBV3-1/TRBV3-2	TRBJ2-1	TRBD2	TGTGCCAGCAGCCCCAGGGAGGGGCACAATGAGCAGTTCTTC	CASSPREGHNEQFF
few	TRBV6-2/TRBV6-3	TRBJ1-2	TRBD1	TGTGCCAGCAGCGCAAACAGGGGAGGTGGCTACACCTTC	CASSANRGGGYTF
-	TRBV1	TRBJ2-1	-	TGCACCAGCAGCCAAGGTGTAGCGAGCTCCTACAATGAGCAGTTCTTC	CTSSQGVASSYNEQFF